The 11 T cell receptor beta chains below come from one sample, sequenced in a study of vaccination and CD4 T cells after COVID-19. Sequencing of the DNA from cultured CD4+ T cells was carried out with the Oncomine TCR Beta short-read assay. TCRdb reanalysed the PCR reads using MiXCR and keeps one entry per CDR3 protein. Here the sample spans 13,000 or so distinct CDR3 sequences, roughly 70% being singletons. No cognate antigen is known for these TCRs. The treatment was: approximately 9-day PBMC culture with coronavirus spike peptide pools or control peptides (ViraFEST assay). Sample: CD4+ T cells from blood, cultured in vitro. The receptor set was obtained from a human donor who had recovered from COVID-19.

This sequence joins TRBV7-9 and TRBJ2-1; 14 nucleotides match TRBD2. Trimming at V came to 1 base and at J to 1 base, leaving 3 bases not matched to a gene. Germline V CDR1 and CDR2: SEHNR, FQNEAQ (reference sequence). The CDR3 sequence is 18 residues long. The CDR3 nucleotides read TGTGCCAGCAGCTTAGGACTAGCGGGAGGGCGGTCCTACAATGAGCAGTTCTTC. This sequence encodes CASSLGLAGGRSYNEQFF.

About this clonotype itself: The junction shows a germline mismatch at one end, possibly a read error. V gene TRBV29-1 combines with J gene TRBJ1-5, with D possibly being TRBD1 (5 bases). The germline V gene has CDR1 SQVTM and CDR2 ANQGSEA. The CDR3 loop spans 13 amino acids. CDR3 in amino acids: CSVSRDGNQPQHF. In nucleotides, the CDR3 is TGCAGCGTTTCCAGGGATGGCAATCAACCCCAGCATTTT.

The J gene is TRBJ2-3, the V gene TRBV10-1, with 10 bases that match TRBD2. V lost 2 bases and J lost 6; bases outside the gene matches: 8. Germline V lookup: CDR1 WNHNN, CDR2 SYGVQD (reference sequence). This CDR3 is built from 16 residues. CDR3 residues: CASSETSGARRDTQYF. The CDR3 DNA follows: TGCGCCAGCAGTGAGACTAGCGGGGCCCGACGGGATACGCAGTATTTT.

V and J are TRBV11-3 and TRBJ1-1; 7 positions match TRBD1. V shed 10 bases, J shed 2 bases, and the junction held 7 bases outside the gene matches. In germline, CDR1 is SGHNT, CDR2 YENEEA. The CDR3 is 13 amino acids. The CDR3 protein is CATSQGINTEAFF. CDR3 sequence (DNA): TGTGCCACCTCACAGGGGATAAACACTGAAGCTTTCTTT.

The genes are TRBV7-3 and TRBJ2-1; 9 bases map to TRBD2. With 5 bases clipped from V and 6 bases from J, the junction kept 8 bases outside the gene matches. Germline CDR1 SGHTA, CDR2 FQGTGA. The CDR3 is 15 residues long. CDR3 coding DNA: TGTGCCAGCAGCCCTGTAGGGACTAGCATCAATGAGCAGTTCTTC. This sequence encodes CASSPVGTSINEQFF.

DNA of the CDR3: TGCAGTGCGGCGTGGACTAGCGAACTCCAAGAGACCCAGTACTTC. Its translation is CSAAWTSELQETQYF. This chain joins TRBV20-1 and TRBJ2-5, with TRBD2 matching over 9 bases. The CDR3 is made up of 15 amino acids. Per the germline V gene, CDR1 is DFQATT and CDR2 is SNEGSKA (reference sequence). The junction had 9 bases not matched to a gene; V was cut back by 6 bases and J by 1 base.

The chain employs TRBV7-9 and TRBJ1-2, with TRBD1 identical over 10 bases. This CDR3 comprises 18 residues. CDR1 and CDR2 from the germline V gene are SEHNR and FQNEAQ (reference sequence). Trimming removed 3 bases from V and 4 bases from J; junction bases left unmatched: 14. CDR3 in DNA: TGTGCCAGCAGCTTTGGACAGGGGGTTGGGGTCCACCCCTATGGCTACACCTTC. It codes for CASSFGQGVGVHPYGYTF.

The chain recombines TRBV10-1 with TRBJ1-6; no clear D. From germline, CDR1 is WNHNN and CDR2 SYGVQD (reference sequence). V was pared by 3 bases and J by 10 bases, with 10 bases between. The length of the CDR3 is 13 residues. The CDR3 loop is CASSERGDSPLHF. The CDR3 nucleotides read TGCGCCAGCAGTGAACGGGGTGACTCACCCCTCCACTTT.

The chain has TRBV7-9 and TRBJ2-1; maybe TRBD1 (6 bases). Trimming took 5 bases from V and 9 from J, leaving 20 bases between them. CDR1 SEHNR and CDR2 FQNEAQ come from the germline V gene (reference sequence). The CDR3 has 15 amino acids. CDR3 nucleotide sequence: TGTGCCAGCAGCAATCTTCAGCGACAGGCGGGTGAGCAGTTCTTC. Encoded protein: CASSNLQRQAGEQFF. Complete variable domain (other parts from reference TRBV7-9 and TRBJ2-1): DTGVSQNPRHKITKRGQNVTFRCDPISEHNRLYWYRQTLGQGPEFLTYFQNEAQLEKSRLLSDRFSAERPKGSFSTLEIQRTEQGDSAMYLCASSNLQRQAGEQFFGPGTRLTVL.

The chain employs TRBV7-2 and TRBJ1-6, with 8 bases aligning to TRBD1. The V gene end was trimmed by 5 bases and the J gene end by 8 bases; junction bases not matched to a gene: 5. CDR1 SGHTA and CDR2 FQGNSA come from the germline V gene. This CDR3 region has 14 residues. The CDR3 DNA sequence: TGTGCCAGCAGCGCCGGGACAGGTTATTCACCCCTCCACTTT. Translating it yields CASSAGTGYSPLHF.

The chain uses TRBV28 and TRBJ1-1; TRBD1 aligns across 10 bases. Per the germline V gene, CDR1 is MDHEN and CDR2 is SYDVKM. This CDR3 is 14 amino acids long. The trim removed 5 bases at V and 5 bases at J, leaving 5 bases unmatched. CDR3 sequence reads: CASSPTGGWTEAFF. CDR3 sequence (DNA): TGTGCCAGCAGTCCGACAGGGGGCTGGACTGAAGCTTTCTTT.